This passage covers 30 T cell receptor beta chains from one sample sequenced in a study of T cell responses to AZD1222 COVID-19 vaccine. Method: immunoSEQ multiplex PCR; TCRdb's copy keeps in-frame clones and lacks some. The data hold 200,000 or so clones, with around 92% observed a single time. Sequencing was performed on peripheral blood, taken on day 0 of AZD1222 vaccination. The origin of the receptors is an adult in good health.

CDR3 sequence: CASSLGSDSPLHF. CDR3 DNA sequence: TGCGCCAGCAGCTTGGGTTCGGATTCACCCCTCCACTTT. The V call is TRBV5-1, the J call TRBJ1-6; D is undetermined. Germline assignment: CDR1 SGHRS and CDR2 YFSETQ. The CDR3 length is 13 residues. The V end was cut by 0 bases, the J end by 8 bases, with 6 bases between.

The V gene is TRBV4-1, the J gene TRBJ1-5; D not resolved. The CDR3 is made up of 14 amino acids. Germline values: CDR1 MGHRA, CDR2 YSYEKL. Trimming took 0 bases from V and 0 from J, leaving 3 bases between them. DNA for the CDR3: TGCGCCAGCAGCCAAGACAGTAGCAATCAGCCCCAGCATTTT. Its translation: CASSQDSSNQPQHF.

J is TRBJ2-2 and V is TRBV2, with D perhaps matching TRBD2 (6 bases). V was clipped by 6 bases and J by 5 bases, with 19 bases between them. This CDR3 contains 16 residues. Germline-derived CDR1 and CDR2 are SNHLY and FYNNEI. CDR3 DNA: TGTGCCAGCAGAATATTGGGGGGTGTGGGGACCGGGGAGCTGTTTTTT. Translation gives CASRILGGVGTGELFF.

This clone came up once. This chain links TRBV12-3 or TRBV12-4 with TRBJ1-1; no firm D call. This CDR3 has 13 amino acids. The V gene lost 6 bases and the J gene lost 4 bases, with 12 bases spanning the gap. CDR3 region: CASSTKRSTEAFF. The CDR3, as DNA: TGTGCCAGCAGCACCAAGAGAAGCACTGAAGCTTTCTTT.

This rearrangement joins TRBV4-3 to TRBJ1-3; D is unresolved. The CDR3 contains 14 residues. Germline V gene data show CDR1 as LGHNA and CDR2 as YSLEER. V lost 4 bases and J 0 bases, leaving 7 bases between the germline ends. The CDR3 coding sequence is TGCGCCAGCAGCCGAGATCCCTCTGGAAACACCATATATTTT. As protein: CASSRDPSGNTIYF.

The rearrangement joins TRBV6-2 or TRBV6-3 to TRBJ2-1; 10 bases match TRBD2. Germline loops: CDR1 MNHEY, CDR2 SVGEGT. The V gene end was trimmed by 6 bases and the J gene end by 4 bases; junction bases not matched to a gene: 18. This CDR3 region has 19 residues. The DNA for the CDR3 is TGTGCCAGCAGCCCTCAGCGGGAGGGCCGCGGGCGGGGGTACAATGAGCAGTTCTTC. The encoded protein is CASSPQREGRGRGYNEQFF.

The chain recombines TRBV4-3 with TRBJ1-1, with TRBD1 identical over 9 bases. Germline CDR1 is LGHNA and CDR2 is YSLEER. The CDR3 is 19 amino acids. With 1 base clipped from V and 0 bases from J, the junction kept 12 bases outside the gene matches. CDR3 amino acids: CASSQVSPGQGRVNTEAFF. The CDR3 bases are TGCGCCAGCAGCCAAGTGAGTCCCGGACAGGGGCGAGTGAACACTGAAGCTTTCTTT.

CDR3 amino acids: CASSFGLAGVSEQYF. The CDR3 nucleotides are TGTGCCAGCAGCTTCGGACTAGCGGGAGTTTCCGAGCAGTACTTC. V usage is TRBV7-3 and J usage is TRBJ2-7; the match to TRBD2 covers 13 bases. The V gene's germline CDR1 is SGHTA and CDR2 FQGTGA. The CDR3 length is 15 residues. V lost 3 bases and J lost 6; bases outside the gene matches: 5.

This chain uses TRBV18 with TRBJ2-7, with D perhaps TRBD1 (6 bases). Per the germline V gene, CDR1 is KGHSH and CDR2 is LQKENI. There are 12 residues in the CDR3. Trimming took 5 bases from V and 6 from J, leaving 11 bases between them. CDR3 amino acids: CASSTGTIEQYF. CDR3 in DNA: TGTGCCAGCTCAACCGGGACAATCGAGCAGTACTTC.

The chain uses TRBV3-1 (or the pseudogene TRBV3-2) and TRBJ2-7; D is uncertain. The CDR3 sequence is 12 residues long. Germline CDR1 LGHDT, CDR2 YNNKEL (reference sequence). V was cut by 3 bases and J by 5 bases, with 8 bases left in between. This chain's CDR3 is CASSQGLNEQYF. The CDR3 nucleotides are TGTGCCAGCAGCCAGGGGTTGAACGAGCAGTACTTC.

This chain joins TRBV14 and TRBJ2-3, with 9 positions matching TRBD2. The CDR3 spans 17 residues. The V segment lost 4 bases and the J segment 1 base; nucleotides outside the gene matches: 9. The germline gives CDR1 SGHDN, CDR2 FVKESK. This CDR3 is CASSPLIAGVGTDTQYF. The DNA of the CDR3 is TGTGCCAGCAGCCCCCTAATAGCGGGAGTGGGCACAGATACGCAGTATTTT.

This chain links TRBV5-8 with TRBJ1-5; D remains ambiguous. This CDR3 is built from 16 residues. The V end lost 4 bases, the J end lost 1 base, and 15 bases lay between the germline ends. The germline gives CDR1 SGHTS, CDR2 YDEGEE. The CDR3: CASSPEGGRSNQPQHF. CDR3 coding DNA: TGTGCCAGCAGCCCGGAGGGAGGGAGGAGCAATCAGCCCCAGCATTTT.

The chain couples TRBV7-3 to TRBJ2-1, with D unresolved. Deletions cut 5 bases from V and 8 bases from J, with 16 bases between. Looked up from germline, CDR1 is SGHTA and CDR2 is FQGTGA. This CDR3 has 14 residues. The CDR3 bases are TGTGCCAGCAGCCCCGGTTTGGTGCCGGATGAGCAGTTCTTC. This encodes CASSPGLVPDEQFF.

This clone was seen a single time. The rearrangement uses TRBV5-1 and TRBJ2-3; possibly TRBD1 for D (6 bases). The CDR3 loop spans 18 amino acids. Looked up from germline, CDR1 is SGHRS and CDR2 is YFSETQ. V dropped 4 bases and J dropped 2 bases, with 23 bases sitting between them. The CDR3 coding sequence is TGCGCCAGCAGCACAGGCCCGACAGGACGACCCGCCACAGATACGCAGTATTTT. Residues: CASSTGPTGRPATDTQYF.

This chain's CDR3 is CASSQEAGLGEDTQYF. CDR3 nucleotides: TGTGCCAGCAGCCAAGAGGCGGGACTAGGTGAGGATACGCAGTATTTT. The chain employs TRBV4-2 and TRBJ2-3, with 8 positions matching TRBD2. J lost 6 bases, V lost 0 bases, and 8 bases had no gene match. CDR1 and CDR2 from the germline V gene are LGHNA and YNFKEQ. This CDR3 is 16 amino acids long.

The V call is TRBV5-5, the J call TRBJ2-2; D is unresolved. The germline V gene has CDR1 SGHKS and CDR2 YYEKEE (reference sequence). This CDR3 contains 14 residues. With 2 bases removed from V and 0 bases from J, the gap between germline ends came to 5 bases. The CDR3 loop is CASSFIPNTGELFF. CDR3 nucleotide sequence: TGTGCCAGCAGCTTCATTCCGAACACCGGGGAGCTGTTTTTT.

The chain carries TRBV6-5 and TRBJ2-1; TRBD2 matches at 8 bases. This CDR3 spans 15 amino acids. CDR1 is MNHEY and CDR2 is SVGAGI in the germline V gene. J gave up 0 bases and V 6 bases, and 4 bases lay outside the gene matches. The DNA of the CDR3 is TGTGCCAGCAGGAGTAGCGGGGTCTCCTACAATGAGCAGTTCTTC. The encoded protein is CASRSSGVSYNEQFF.

The rearrangement links TRBV15 to TRBJ1-5; tentatively, D is TRBD1 (6 bases). The V end was cut by 0 bases, the J end by 5 bases, with 11 bases between. Germline V gene data show CDR1 as LNHNV and CDR2 as YYDKDF (reference sequence). The CDR3 has 15 residues. The CDR3 protein is CATSRDLQGYQPQHF. CDR3 nucleotide sequence: TGTGCCACCAGCAGAGATCTCCAGGGGTATCAGCCCCAGCATTTT.

The V call is TRBV19, the J call TRBJ2-1; 9 bases match TRBD2. Germline V gives CDR1 LNHDA, CDR2 SQIVND (reference sequence). V dropped 6 bases and J dropped 5; count of bases not matched to a gene: 11. This CDR3 region has 16 residues. CDR3: CASSPTPGLANNEQFF. CDR3 DNA: TGTGCCAGTAGCCCCACCCCGGGACTAGCTAACAATGAGCAGTTCTTC.

The J gene is TRBJ2-1, the V gene TRBV7-6, with 7 nucleotides matching TRBD2. CDR1 and CDR2 from the germline V gene are SGHVS and FNYEAQ. CDR3 length: 15 residues. V shed 5 bases, J shed 1 base, and the junction held 5 bases outside the gene matches. CDR3: CASSLGLQSYNEQFF. DNA of the CDR3: TGTGCCAGCAGCCTGGGACTACAGTCCTACAATGAGCAGTTCTTC.

V usage is TRBV28 and J usage is TRBJ1-2; 8 bases fit TRBD1. The CDR3 covers 12 residues. V gave up 7 bases and J gave up 7 bases; unmatched junction bases: 5. Germline V gives CDR1 MDHEN, CDR2 SYDVKM. DNA for the CDR3: TGTGCCAGCACCCTACAGGGGGTTGGCTACACCTTC. Translation: CASTLQGVGYTF.

V and J are TRBV5-4 and TRBJ2-5; TRBD2 might be the D (5 bases). The germline V gene has CDR1 SGHNT and CDR2 YYREEE (reference sequence). V lost 0 bases to trimming and J lost 2 bases, with 14 bases between them. This CDR3 is 16 amino acids long. DNA of the CDR3: TGTGCCAGCAGCTTGGGACCGGAGGTCCGTCAAGAGACCCAGTACTTC. This codes for CASSLGPEVRQETQYF.

The V and J genes are TRBV30 and TRBJ2-1, with 16 bases identical to TRBD2. V was pared by 3 bases and J by 8 bases, with 7 bases of the junction left unmatched. The CDR3 totals 16 residues. Germline lookup yields CDR1 GTSNPN and CDR2 SVGIG (reference sequence). CDR3 nucleotide sequence: TGTGCCTGGAGCGGGACTAGCGGGAGGGTGAAAGATGAGCAGTTCTTC. Amino acid sequence: CAWSGTSGRVKDEQFF.

The chain employs TRBV6-5 and TRBJ1-6; 7 nucleotides agree with TRBD1. Germline V lookup: CDR1 MNHEY, CDR2 SVGAGI. V was clipped by 6 bases and J by 7 bases; unmatched bases: 3. The CDR3 contains 13 residues. The CDR3 protein is CASSSDRNSPLHF. DNA for the CDR3: TGTGCCAGCAGCTCGGACAGGAATTCACCCCTCCACTTT.

This chain connects TRBV9 to TRBJ2-7; no firm D call. Deletions cut 1 base from V and 2 bases from J, with 10 bases between. Germline CDR1 SGDLS, CDR2 YYNGEE. The CDR3 has 14 residues. The CDR3 sequence is CASSVSRETYEQYF. The CDR3 coding sequence is TGTGCCAGCAGCGTATCACGAGAGACCTACGAGCAGTACTTC.

The CDR3 DNA reads as TGTGCCAGCAGTGAGGTCCTCGGACAGGGACTAGCCAAAAACATTCAGTACTTC. Protein: CASSEVLGQGLAKNIQYF. The chain joins TRBV6-1 to TRBJ2-4; 8 bases fit TRBD1. Trimming took 3 bases from V and 0 from J; bases not matched to a gene: 10. The length of the CDR3 is 18 residues. The germline V gene has CDR1 MNHNS and CDR2 SASEGT.

The V gene is TRBV19, the J gene TRBJ2-1, with 10 bases fitting TRBD2. CDR1 is LNHDA and CDR2 is SQIVND in the germline V gene (reference sequence). J lost 7 bases, V lost 3 bases, and 9 bases had no gene match. This CDR3 comprises 16 residues. CDR3 DNA sequence: TGTGCCAGTAGTATCCTCCCGAATAGCGGGAGGAATGAGCAGTTCTTC. Its protein is CASSILPNSGRNEQFF.

The rearrangement uses TRBV10-3 and TRBJ2-2; D is perhaps TRBD2 (6 bases). Germline V gene lookup returns CDR1 ENHRY and CDR2 SYGVKD. The CDR3 spans 14 residues. Between the trimmed V and J ends, which lost 8 bases and 2 bases, there was a span of 12 bases. The CDR3 region is CAIARDLNTGELFF. The DNA of the CDR3 is TGTGCCATCGCCCGGGACTTAAACACCGGGGAGCTGTTTTTT.

J is TRBJ2-3 and V is TRBV7-3; D assignment may be TRBD1 or TRBD2 (6 bases each). The germline V and J ends were trimmed by 5 bases and 5 bases, with 11 bases remaining between them. Germline V CDR1 and CDR2: SGHTA, FQGTGA. The length of the CDR3 is 13 residues. The CDR3 DNA reads TGTGCCAGCAGCCCCAGGGGAGGAGATACGCAGTATTTT. The encoded protein is CASSPRGGDTQYF.

The chain combines TRBV27 with TRBJ2-1, with TRBD2 matching 7 bases. The CDR3 extends over 13 amino acids. With V trimmed by 2 bases and J by 6 bases, 1 base remained unmatched. Germline V gene lookup returns CDR1 MNHEY and CDR2 SMNVEV (reference sequence). The CDR3 spells CASSLGLGNEQFF. In DNA, the CDR3 is TGTGCCAGCAGTTTAGGACTAGGCAATGAGCAGTTCTTC.